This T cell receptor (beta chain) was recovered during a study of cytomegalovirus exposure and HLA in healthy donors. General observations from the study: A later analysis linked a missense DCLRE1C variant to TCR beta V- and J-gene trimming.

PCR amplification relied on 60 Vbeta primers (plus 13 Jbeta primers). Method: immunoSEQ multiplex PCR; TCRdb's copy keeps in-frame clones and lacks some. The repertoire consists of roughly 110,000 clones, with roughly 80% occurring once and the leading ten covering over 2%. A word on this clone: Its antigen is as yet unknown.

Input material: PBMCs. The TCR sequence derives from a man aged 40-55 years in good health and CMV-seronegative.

The CDR3 protein is CASRTLEGSMQYF. Written as DNA, the CDR3 is TGTGCCAGCAGAACCTTAGAGGGTTCGATGCAGTACTTC. The rearrangement uses TRBV2 and TRBJ2-7, with D perhaps matching TRBD2 (5 bases). This CDR3 has 13 amino acids. In germline, CDR1 is SNHLY, CDR2 FYNNEI. Trimming stripped 6 bases from V and 9 bases from J, with 18 bases between.